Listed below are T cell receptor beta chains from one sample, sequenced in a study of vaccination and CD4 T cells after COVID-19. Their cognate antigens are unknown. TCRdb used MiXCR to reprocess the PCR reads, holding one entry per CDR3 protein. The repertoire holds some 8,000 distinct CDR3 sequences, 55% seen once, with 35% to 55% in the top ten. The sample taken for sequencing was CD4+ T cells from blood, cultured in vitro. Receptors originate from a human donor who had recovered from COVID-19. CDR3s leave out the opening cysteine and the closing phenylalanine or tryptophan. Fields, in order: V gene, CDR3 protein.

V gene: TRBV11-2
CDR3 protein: ASSSLTGAGEQY

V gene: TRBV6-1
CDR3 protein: ASSPHRQGNSNQPQH

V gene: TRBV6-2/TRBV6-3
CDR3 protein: ASRPDTTSNTEAF

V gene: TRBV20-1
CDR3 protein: SAREGTSSTDTQY

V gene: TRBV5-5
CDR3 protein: ASSYGGTRNSPLH

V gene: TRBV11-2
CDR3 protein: AGSLDRDPTEAF

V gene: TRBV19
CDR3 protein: ASSTPGTANEKLF

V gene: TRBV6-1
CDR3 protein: ASSPPGHNYGYT

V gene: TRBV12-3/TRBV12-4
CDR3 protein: ASTVHSSGNTIY

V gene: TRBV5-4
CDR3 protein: ASSLGAGGDYGYT

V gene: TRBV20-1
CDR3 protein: SARANKRGTQETQY

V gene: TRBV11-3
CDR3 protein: ASSPTGFREELF

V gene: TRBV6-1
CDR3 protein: ASSEGWKLEAF

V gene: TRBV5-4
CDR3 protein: ASSRYSGRGGYT

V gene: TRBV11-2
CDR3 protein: ASSRFFGVEGSDTQY

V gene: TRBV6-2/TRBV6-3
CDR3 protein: ASSYSFQPQH

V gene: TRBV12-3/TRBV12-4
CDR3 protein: ASTRRLAEAF

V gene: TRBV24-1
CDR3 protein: ATSDLRQARVYGYT

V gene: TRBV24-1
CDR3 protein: ATSGPGPGTDTQY

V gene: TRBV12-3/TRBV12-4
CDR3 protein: ASSLAQGELF

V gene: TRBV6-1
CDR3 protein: ASSALGQGRAF

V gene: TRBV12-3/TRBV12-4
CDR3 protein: ASSPTASRQPQH

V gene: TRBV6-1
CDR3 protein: ASSQGGSNQPQH

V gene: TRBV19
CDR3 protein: ASTLSGTGSTSYGYT

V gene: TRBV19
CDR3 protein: ASSPRLERVAEAF

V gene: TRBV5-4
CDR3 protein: ASTLFSTGEPLNYGYT

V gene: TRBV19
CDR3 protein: ASSERGRGYGYT

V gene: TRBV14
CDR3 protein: ASSQARGGYGYT

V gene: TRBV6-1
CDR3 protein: ASRRGSYTDTQY

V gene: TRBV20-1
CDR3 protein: SARILGSTDTQY

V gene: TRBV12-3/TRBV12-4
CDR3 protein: ASSPRPNTEAF

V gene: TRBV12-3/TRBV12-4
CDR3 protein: ASSFDRPSTDTQY

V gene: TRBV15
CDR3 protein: ATSSSLVSEQY

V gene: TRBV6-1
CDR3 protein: ASRRTNTEAF

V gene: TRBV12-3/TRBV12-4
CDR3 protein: ASSFRVGQGASGYT

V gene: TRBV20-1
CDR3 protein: SARDSQGGDTGELF

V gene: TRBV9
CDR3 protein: ASSPSIHQPQH

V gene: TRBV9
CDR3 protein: ASSVQAGGFRETQY

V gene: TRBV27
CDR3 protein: ASPLDRSITDTQY

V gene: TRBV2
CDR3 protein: ASSHTSLKNTIY

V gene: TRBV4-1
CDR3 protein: ASSPRADSGNTIY